This TCR beta chain originates from a study of T cells after yellow fever vaccination. 5'RACE template switching produced TCR cDNA carrying a universal primer site and UMIs. TCRdb re-called the 5' RACE reads with MiXCR, one entry per CDR3 protein. The sample lists approximately 160,000 distinct CDR3 sequences, around 8.5% occurring once. Findings of the study overall: Peaking faster, on day 5 versus 15, the secondary response was nonetheless weaker. Most primary-vaccination clones reappeared after the booster (about 97% CD4, roughly 88% CD8). A small proportion of clonotypes was detected in both the CD4 and CD8 compartments.

Notes on this clonotype: Its antigen is unidentified.

The TCR sequence derives from a man in his late teens or twenties who received the YFV17D yellow fever vaccine. The source material was CD8+ T cells sorted from PBMCs, sampled 45 days after the yellow fever booster vaccination.

This chain's CDR3 is CASSFLGNQDEQYF. The CDR3 nucleotides read TGTGCCAGCAGTTTTCTGGGGAATCAGGACGAGCAGTACTTC. This chain joins TRBV12-3 or TRBV12-4 and TRBJ2-7; no clear D. This CDR3 contains 14 residues. Trimming removed 3 bases at V and 5 bases at J, with 14 bases between.